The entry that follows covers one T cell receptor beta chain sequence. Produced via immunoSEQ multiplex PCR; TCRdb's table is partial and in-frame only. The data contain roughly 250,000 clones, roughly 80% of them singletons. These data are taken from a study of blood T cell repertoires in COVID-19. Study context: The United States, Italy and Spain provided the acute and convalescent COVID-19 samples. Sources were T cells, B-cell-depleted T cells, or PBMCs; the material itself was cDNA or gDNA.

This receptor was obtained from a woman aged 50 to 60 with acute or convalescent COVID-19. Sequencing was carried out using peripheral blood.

This chain's CDR3 is CASSLFGPEAFF. DNA for the CDR3: TGTGCCAGCAGCTTATTTGGGCCTGAAGCTTTCTTT. The chain carries TRBV7-9 and TRBJ1-1, with D hard to call. Deletions cut 2 bases from V and 6 bases from J, with 7 bases between. Germline loops: CDR1 SEHNR, CDR2 FQNEAQ (reference sequence). The CDR3 loop spans 12 amino acids.